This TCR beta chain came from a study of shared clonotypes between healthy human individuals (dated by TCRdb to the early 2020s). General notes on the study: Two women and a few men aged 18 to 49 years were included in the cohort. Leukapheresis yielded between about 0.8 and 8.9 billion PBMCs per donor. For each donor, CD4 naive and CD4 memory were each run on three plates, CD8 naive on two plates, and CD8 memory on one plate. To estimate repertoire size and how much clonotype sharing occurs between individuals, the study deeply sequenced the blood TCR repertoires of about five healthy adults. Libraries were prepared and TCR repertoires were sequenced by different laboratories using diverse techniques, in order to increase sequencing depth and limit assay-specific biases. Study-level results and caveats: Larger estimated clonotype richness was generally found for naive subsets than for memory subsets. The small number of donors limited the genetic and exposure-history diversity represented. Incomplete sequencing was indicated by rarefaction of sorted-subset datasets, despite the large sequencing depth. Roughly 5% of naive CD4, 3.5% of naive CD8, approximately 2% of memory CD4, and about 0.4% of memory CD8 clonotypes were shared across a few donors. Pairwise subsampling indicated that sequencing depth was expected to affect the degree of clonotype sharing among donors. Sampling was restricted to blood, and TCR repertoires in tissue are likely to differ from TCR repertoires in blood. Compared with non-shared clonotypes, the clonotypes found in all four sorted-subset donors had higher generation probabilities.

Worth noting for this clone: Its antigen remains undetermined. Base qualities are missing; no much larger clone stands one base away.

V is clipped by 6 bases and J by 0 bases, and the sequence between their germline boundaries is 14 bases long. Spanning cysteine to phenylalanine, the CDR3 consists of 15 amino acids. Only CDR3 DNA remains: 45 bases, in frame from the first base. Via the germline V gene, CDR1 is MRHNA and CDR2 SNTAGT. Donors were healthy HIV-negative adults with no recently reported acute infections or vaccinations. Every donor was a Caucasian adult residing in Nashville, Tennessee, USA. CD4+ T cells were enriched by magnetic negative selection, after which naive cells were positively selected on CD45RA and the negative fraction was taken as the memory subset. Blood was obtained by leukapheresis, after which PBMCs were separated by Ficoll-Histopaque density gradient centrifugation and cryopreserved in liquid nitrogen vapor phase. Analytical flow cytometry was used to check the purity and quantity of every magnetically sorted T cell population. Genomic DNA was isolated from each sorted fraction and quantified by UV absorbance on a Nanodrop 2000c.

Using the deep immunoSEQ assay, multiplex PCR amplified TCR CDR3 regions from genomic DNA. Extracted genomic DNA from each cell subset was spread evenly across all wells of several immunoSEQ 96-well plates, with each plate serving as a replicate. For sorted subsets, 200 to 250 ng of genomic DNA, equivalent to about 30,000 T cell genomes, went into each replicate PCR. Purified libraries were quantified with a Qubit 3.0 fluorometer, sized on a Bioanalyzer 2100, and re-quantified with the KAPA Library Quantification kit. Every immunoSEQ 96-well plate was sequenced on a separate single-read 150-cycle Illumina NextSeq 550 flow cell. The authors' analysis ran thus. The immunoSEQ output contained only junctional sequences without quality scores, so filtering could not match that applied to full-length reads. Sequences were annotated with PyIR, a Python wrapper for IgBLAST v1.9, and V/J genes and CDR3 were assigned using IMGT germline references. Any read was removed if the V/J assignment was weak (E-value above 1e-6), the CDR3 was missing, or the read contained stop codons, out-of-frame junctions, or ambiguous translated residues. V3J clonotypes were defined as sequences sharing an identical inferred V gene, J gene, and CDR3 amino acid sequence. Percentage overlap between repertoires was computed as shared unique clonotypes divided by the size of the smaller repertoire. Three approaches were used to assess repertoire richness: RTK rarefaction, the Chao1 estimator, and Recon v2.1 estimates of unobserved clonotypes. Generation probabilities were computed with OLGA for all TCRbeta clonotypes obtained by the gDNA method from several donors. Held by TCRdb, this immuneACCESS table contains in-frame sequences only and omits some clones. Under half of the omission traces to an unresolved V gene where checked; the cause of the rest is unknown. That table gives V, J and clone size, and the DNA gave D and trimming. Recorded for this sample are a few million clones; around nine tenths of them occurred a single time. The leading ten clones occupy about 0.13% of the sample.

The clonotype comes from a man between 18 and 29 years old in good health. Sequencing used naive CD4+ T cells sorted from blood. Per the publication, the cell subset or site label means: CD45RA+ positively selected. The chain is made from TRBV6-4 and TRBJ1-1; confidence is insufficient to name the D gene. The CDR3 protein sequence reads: CASRSHTKMNTEAFF. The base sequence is TGTGCCAGCAGATCTCATACCAAGATGAACACTGAAGCTTTCTTT.